This T cell receptor (beta chain) derives from a study of OX40 agonist ivuxolimab in advanced cancers. Study-level information: Cohort: approximately 83% men, mean age about 60, aged roughly 20 to 79. Findings and caveats of the study: On average, a greater number of expanded clones characterised CD8+ T cells relative to CD4+.

As concerns this clone: Its antigen is not identified.

V gave up 0 bases and J gave up 7 bases; unmatched junction bases: 5. This CDR3 contains 15 residues. Per the germline V gene, CDR1 is SGHAT and CDR2 is FQNNGV. Assay used: immunoSEQ multiplex PCR; TCRdb lists only in-frame clones, some missing. The sample holds under 90,000 clones, roughly 88% seen once. The sample in question was CD4+ or CD8+ T cells sorted from blood, obtained in a trial of the OX40 agonist ivuxolimab. This rearrangement joins TRBV11-2 to TRBJ2-1; 8 bases align to TRBD1. This clonotype originated in an adult with an advanced solid tumor such as melanoma, head and neck, liver or kidney cancer. The CDR3 here is CASSLDRTGRNEQFF. The CDR3 nucleotides read TGTGCCAGCAGCTTAGACCGGACAGGGCGAAATGAGCAGTTCTTC. Filled out from reference TRBV11-2 and TRBJ2-1, the complete variable domain reads EAGVAQSPRYKIIEKRQSVAFWCNPISGHATLYWYQQILGQGPKLLIQFQNNGVVDDSQLPKDRFSAERLKGVDSTLKIQPAKLEDSAVYLCASSLDRTGRNEQFFGPGTRLTVL.